Below, 17 T cell receptor beta chains from the same sample are listed, as sequenced in a study of T cell responses to AZD1222 COVID-19 vaccine. Using immunoSEQ multiplex PCR, the repertoire was profiled, and TCRdb retains in-frame clones only, with some absent. The sample shows about 130,000 clones, about 94% of them seen only once. The material sequenced was peripheral blood, taken on day 0 of AZD1222 vaccination. Every receptor here comes from an adult in good health.

This chain uses TRBV27 with TRBJ1-1; D might be TRBD1 (5 bases). Looked up from germline, CDR1 is MNHEY and CDR2 is SMNVEV (reference sequence). V was clipped by 3 bases and J by 5 bases, with 10 bases between them. This CDR3 contains 13 residues. The CDR3 DNA reads as TGTGCCAGCAGTTTTCAGGGAAAAACTGAAGCTTTCTTT. It translates to CASSFQGKTEAFF.

The V gene is TRBV7-8, the J gene TRBJ1-5; 7 positions match TRBD1. Per the germline V gene, CDR1 is SGHVS and CDR2 is FQNEAQ. V lost 5 bases and J lost 5; bases outside the gene matches: 12. The CDR3 is made up of 16 amino acids. This CDR3 reads CASSATGRGLDQPQHF. The CDR3 region has the DNA TGTGCCAGCAGCGCGACGGGCAGGGGGTTAGATCAGCCCCAGCATTTT.

This chain connects TRBV3-1 (or the pseudogene TRBV3-2) to TRBJ2-3, with TRBD2 matching 9 bases. Germline CDR1 LGHDT, CDR2 YNNKEL (reference sequence). The CDR3 has 14 residues. The J segment lost 5 bases and the V segment lost 3 bases, leaving 3 bases of the junction unmatched. CDR3 nucleotides: TGTGCCAGCAGCCAGGGACTAGCTATAGATACGCAGTATTTT. Translating it yields CASSQGLAIDTQYF.

The J gene is TRBJ1-5, the V gene TRBV19; D call uncertain. V was clipped by 1 base and J by 0 bases, with 4 bases between them. The CDR3 consists of 14 residues. Germline CDR1 and CDR2: LNHDA and SQIVND (reference sequence). This CDR3 is CASSIVSSNQPQHF. The CDR3 DNA is TGTGCCAGTAGTATAGTCAGTAGCAATCAGCCCCAGCATTTT.

The CDR3 here is CASSVDRRVLSGYTF. The CDR3 nucleotides read TGTGCCAGCAGCGTAGATCGCAGGGTTTTGAGTGGCTACACCTTC. The V call is TRBV9, the J call TRBJ1-2; possible D gene TRBD1, 5 bases. The V end lost 0 bases, the J end lost 7 bases, and 16 bases lay between the germline ends. CDR1 and CDR2 (germline): SGDLS, YYNGEE. The CDR3 is 15 residues long. The full variable domain, with the rest looked up from reference TRBV9 and TRBJ1-2, is DSGVTQTPKHLITATGQRVTLRCSPRSGDLSVYWYQQSLDQGLQFLIQYYNGEERAKGNILERFSAQQFPDLHSELNLSSLELGDSALYFCASSVDRRVLSGYTFGSGTRLTVV.

The rearrangement links TRBV7-2 to TRBJ1-1; D may be TRBD1 (6 bases). This CDR3 comprises 13 residues. Germline V gives CDR1 SGHTA, CDR2 FQGNSA. Trimming removed 8 bases at V and 6 bases at J, with 16 bases between. The CDR3 is CASGGRWIAEAFF. The CDR3 nucleotides are TGTGCCAGCGGGGGGCGGTGGATTGCTGAAGCTTTCTTT.

This CDR3 reads CASSVGPRDTGELFF. DNA for the CDR3: TGTGCCAGCAGCGTAGGGCCCAGGGACACCGGGGAGCTGTTTTTT. J is TRBJ2-2 and V is TRBV9; perhaps TRBD1 as D (5 bases). This CDR3 contains 15 residues. The V and J ends lost 0 bases and 3 bases respectively, with 9 bases between them. Germline-derived CDR1 and CDR2 are SGDLS and YYNGEE.

J is TRBJ2-7 and V is TRBV27, with D hard to call. Per the germline V gene, CDR1 is MNHEY and CDR2 is SMNVEV (reference sequence). CDR3 length: 14 amino acids. V gave up 8 bases and J gave up 3 bases, with 17 bases separating them. In DNA, the CDR3 is TGTGCCAGCGGCGTACTTGGAGTCGGCTACGAGCAGTACTTC. It translates to CASGVLGVGYEQYF.

This chain joins TRBV12-3 or TRBV12-4 and TRBJ1-2; D remains unclear. This CDR3 has 13 residues. Trimming cost V 6 bases and J 4 bases, with 12 bases left between them. CDR3 residues: CASSQGSLYGYTF. The DNA for the CDR3 is TGTGCCAGCAGCCAAGGGTCCCTCTATGGCTACACCTTC.

The chain uses TRBV14 and TRBJ1-2, with D possibly being TRBD1 (6 bases). The V end lost 3 bases, the J end lost 4 bases, and 15 bases lay between the germline ends. The CDR3 covers 15 residues. The germline CDR1 and CDR2 sequences are SGHDN and FVKESK. The CDR3 DNA sequence: TGTGCCAGCAGCCACTTGGACAGCAACTCCTATGGCTACACCTTC. This sequence encodes CASSHLDSNSYGYTF.

This sequence joins TRBV15 and TRBJ1-5; D is ambiguous. Germline loops: CDR1 LNHNV, CDR2 YYDKDF (reference sequence). Trimming cost V 5 bases and J 3 bases, with 8 bases left between them. The CDR3 runs to 13 residues. The chain's CDR3 is CATSDTYNQPQHF. The CDR3 DNA reads as TGTGCCACCAGCGATACTTACAATCAGCCCCAGCATTTT.

J is TRBJ2-7 and V is TRBV9; 8 bases align to TRBD1. The germline V gene encodes CDR1 SGDLS and CDR2 YYNGEE. The CDR3 totals 15 residues. V was pared by 0 bases and J by 5 bases, with 7 bases of the junction left unmatched. CDR3: CASSVGGQGTHEQYF. Here the CDR3 DNA reads TGTGCCAGCAGCGTAGGTGGACAGGGTACCCACGAGCAGTACTTC.

V and J are TRBV30 and TRBJ1-6, with a possible D match to TRBD1 (5 bases). The CDR3 totals 14 residues. Trimming pared 3 bases from V and 8 bases from J, leaving 14 bases between. Germline V gene lookup returns CDR1 GTSNPN and CDR2 SVGIG (reference sequence). CDR3 in DNA: TGTGCCTGGAGGGCCTCAGGGAGGGATTCACCCCTCCACTTT. Residues: CAWRASGRDSPLHF.

The J gene is TRBJ2-1, the V gene TRBV12-3 or TRBV12-4; D might be TRBD2 (5 bases). CDR3 length: 12 residues. V was cut by 7 bases and J by 5 bases, with 9 bases left in between. The CDR3 protein is CASTSGNNEQFF. CDR3 DNA sequence: TGTGCCAGCACAAGCGGAAACAATGAGCAGTTCTTC.

The J gene is TRBJ2-7, the V gene TRBV4-1, with a weak D call TRBD2 (6 bases). Trimming shortened V by 1 base and J by 4 bases, and 11 bases separated the two germline ends. The germline V gene has CDR1 MGHRA and CDR2 YSYEKL. This CDR3 has 14 residues. The CDR3 loop is CASSQGAGTYEQYF. CDR3 bases: TGCGCCAGCAGCCAAGGAGCAGGGACTTACGAGCAGTACTTC.

The chain is built from TRBV6-1 and TRBJ2-3; D is undetermined. Germline CDR1 MNHNS, CDR2 SASEGT. CDR3 size: 13 residues. With 3 bases removed from V and 6 bases from J, the gap between germline ends came to 10 bases. The DNA of the CDR3 is TGTGCCAGCAGTGACGGTACTTGGGATACGCAGTATTTT. This sequence encodes CASSDGTWDTQYF.

This sequence joins TRBV4-3 and TRBJ1-2; tentative D call: TRBD1 (5 bases). The CDR3 has 14 amino acids. V was shortened by 4 bases and J by 0 bases, with 9 bases between the two germline ends. From germline, CDR1 is LGHNA and CDR2 YSLEER. CDR3 coding DNA: TGCGCCAGCAGCCCCACGGGGGCTAACTATGGCTACACCTTC. It is translated as CASSPTGANYGYTF.